Given below is one T cell receptor (beta chain) in context. V was clipped by 6 bases and J by 4 bases; unmatched bases: 4. Germline CDR1 and CDR2: SGHTA and FQGNSA. The CDR3 sequence is 13 residues long. 5'RACE, which relied on constant-segment primers, yielded TCR alpha and TCR beta cDNA libraries carrying sample barcodes and UMIs. MiXCR was run by TCRdb on the 5' RACE reads, yielding one entry per CDR3 protein. The repertoire holds roughly 130,000 distinct CDR3 sequences, with roughly 6% as singletons. These data come from a study of T-cell memory formation after mild COVID-19. Material for sequencing was PBMCs or a T cell subset sorted from them (not recorded which). The source of this sequence is an adult woman who had mild COVID-19 (a few samples of this study predate the infection). Cell type and time point are not known. The J gene is TRBJ1-2, the V gene TRBV7-2; 8 bases agree with TRBD1. CDR3 in amino acids: CASRDRGAYGYTF. In nucleotides, the CDR3 is TGTGCCAGCAGAGACAGGGGCGCCTATGGCTACACCTTC.